This passage covers 31 T cell receptor beta chains from one sample sequenced in a study of T cells in localized non-small cell lung cancer (dated by TCRdb to the early 2020s). The receptor library was made with the immunoSEQ multiplex PCR assay. The table was pulled from immuneACCESS by TCRdb, which kept in-frame rearrangements only. Such tables lose some clones; where checked, under half of the loss comes from unresolved V genes, and the rest has no known cause. In all, the sample holds tens of thousands of clones, and about 90% of those were seen once. The ten largest make up 2% to 2.5% of the sample. The sequences come from peripheral blood, collected before any cancer treatment. These receptor sequences come from a female donor older than 55 with stage I lung adenocarcinoma.

This sequence joins TRBV5-4 and TRBJ1-5; TRBD1 is a possible D gene (6 bases). The germline V gene has CDR1 SGHNT and CDR2 YYREEE (reference sequence). V was clipped by 3 bases and J by 2 bases, with 9 bases between them. This CDR3 comprises 14 residues. CDR3 sequence reads: CASSSRTGNQPQHF. CDR3 nucleotide sequence: TGTGCCAGCAGCTCCAGGACAGGCAATCAGCCCCAGCATTTT.

DNA for the CDR3: TGCGCCAGCAGCCAAGCTGCGGACAGGCCCACCTACGAGCAGTACTTC. Amino acids: CASSQAADRPTYEQYF. V gene TRBV4-1 combines with J gene TRBJ2-7; 7 positions agree with TRBD1. CDR1 MGHRA and CDR2 YSYEKL come from the germline V gene. The CDR3 sequence is 16 residues long. The V segment lost 1 base and the J segment 2 bases; nucleotides outside the gene matches: 8.

The rearrangement joins TRBV5-4 to TRBJ2-7; no firm D call. V was pared by 4 bases and J by 0 bases, with 11 bases between. Looked up from germline, CDR1 is SGHNT and CDR2 is YYREEE (reference sequence). The CDR3 spans 14 residues. The CDR3 region has the DNA TGTGCCAGCAGCCGGAACGACGGCTCCTACGAGCAGTACTTC. Translating it yields CASSRNDGSYEQYF.

The genes are TRBV6-1 and TRBJ2-1; a possible D gene is TRBD1 (5 bases). The V and J ends lost 7 bases and 3 bases respectively, with 7 bases between them. This CDR3 region has 12 residues. CDR1 and CDR2 (germline): MNHNS, SASEGT. CDR3 amino acids: CASTDSYNEQFF. The CDR3 DNA sequence: TGTGCCAGCACCGACAGCTACAATGAGCAGTTCTTC.

V is TRBV10-2 and J is TRBJ2-7; D is perhaps TRBD2 (6 bases). The CDR3 runs 11 residues. CDR1 WSHSY and CDR2 SAAADI come from the germline V gene. The V end lost 3 bases, the J end lost 9 bases, and 9 bases lay between the germline ends. CDR3 DNA sequence: TGCGCCAGCAGTGACTGGCGGGGGCAGTACTTC. Encoded protein: CASSDWRGQYF.

The chain joins TRBV5-4 to TRBJ2-3, with 7 bases fitting TRBD2. The CDR3 runs 15 residues. Germline V lookup: CDR1 SGHNT, CDR2 YYREEE (reference sequence). V gave up 2 bases and J gave up 0 bases; unmatched junction bases: 3. This CDR3 is CASSLMGGSTDTQYF. The CDR3 bases are TGTGCCAGCAGCTTAATGGGGGGGAGCACAGATACGCAGTATTTT.

The gene calls are TRBV5-1 and TRBJ1-6, with D possibly TRBD1 on 6 matching bases. Looked up from germline, CDR1 is SGHRS and CDR2 is YFSETQ. The CDR3 runs to 15 residues. V was cut by 1 base and J by 7 bases, with 12 bases left in between. This chain's CDR3 is CASSLQGNGNSPLHF. CDR3 in DNA: TGCGCCAGCAGCTTGCAGGGGAATGGAAATTCACCCCTCCACTTT.

The V gene is TRBV5-8, the J gene TRBJ1-2; 7 bases are a match to TRBD1. The V segment lost 4 bases and the J segment 2 bases; nucleotides outside the gene matches: 11. Germline V gene sequence: CDR1 SGHTS, CDR2 YDEGEE. This CDR3 contains 16 residues. The CDR3 sequence is CASSSPHRGFNYGYTF. CDR3 nucleotide sequence: TGTGCCAGCAGCAGCCCCCACAGGGGATTCAACTATGGCTACACCTTC. Filled out from reference TRBV5-8 and TRBJ1-2, the complete variable domain reads EAGVTQSPTHLIKTRGQQATLRCSPISGHTSVYWYQQALGLGLQFLLWYDEGEERNRGNFPPRFSGRQFPNYSSELNVNALELEDSALYLCASSSPHRGFNYGYTFGSGTRLTVV.

The genes are TRBV6-5 and TRBJ1-1; the D gene is possibly TRBD1 (5 bases). Trimming took 7 bases from V and 4 from J, leaving 13 bases between them. Germline V CDR1 and CDR2: MNHEY, SVGAGI. This CDR3 contains 13 residues. The CDR3: CASTQGAGTEAFF. Written as DNA, the CDR3 is TGTGCCAGCACCCAGGGAGCGGGCACTGAAGCTTTCTTT.

The V call is TRBV5-8, the J call TRBJ1-2; 9 bases map to TRBD1. Trimming cost V 6 bases and J 4 bases; bases outside gene matches: 7. Germline values: CDR1 SGHTS, CDR2 YDEGEE. This CDR3 has 14 amino acids. The CDR3 coding sequence is TGTGCCAGCACCCGGGACAGGGCTCTCTATGGCTACACCTTC. Translated: CASTRDRALYGYTF.

The V gene is TRBV10-2, the J gene TRBJ1-2, with D maybe TRBD1 (5 bases). V lost 0 bases to trimming and J lost 4 bases, with 18 bases between them. This CDR3 comprises 17 residues. The germline V gene encodes CDR1 WSHSY and CDR2 SAAADI. DNA for the CDR3: TGCGCCAGCAGTGAGTCCTTGCCAGGGTTAACCGGCTATGGCTACACCTTC. As protein: CASSESLPGLTGYGYTF.

The chain has TRBV2 and TRBJ2-6; D uncertain. Trimming shortened V by 3 bases and J by 10 bases, and 10 bases separated the two germline ends. In germline, CDR1 is SNHLY, CDR2 FYNNEI. The CDR3 covers 13 residues. The CDR3: CASSDTRRNVLTF. For the CDR3, the DNA is TGTGCCAGCAGTGATACGAGGAGAAACGTCCTGACTTTC.

This rearrangement joins TRBV4-1 to TRBJ2-7; D ambiguous. Per the germline V gene, CDR1 is MGHRA and CDR2 is YSYEKL. Deletions cut 2 bases from V and 4 bases from J, with 6 bases between. CDR3 size: 12 residues. This CDR3 reads CASSQYSYEQYF. DNA of the CDR3: TGCGCCAGCAGCCAATATAGTTACGAGCAGTACTTC.

In this sample, this clone turned up a few times. The chain carries TRBV30 and TRBJ1-5; D gene uncertain. This CDR3 region has 13 residues. Germline lookup yields CDR1 GTSNPN and CDR2 SVGIG (reference sequence). Trimming stripped 5 bases from V and 1 base from J, with 9 bases between. Here the CDR3 reads CAWDGESNQPQHF. CDR3 DNA: TGTGCCTGGGACGGGGAGAGCAATCAGCCCCAGCATTTT. Looking up the rest from reference TRBV30 and TRBJ1-5 gives the full variable domain: SQTIHQWPATLVQPVGSPLSLECTVEGTSNPNLYWYRQAAGRGLQLLFYSVGIGQISSEVPQNLSASRPQDRQFILSSKKLLLSDSGFYLCAWDGESNQPQHFGDGTRLSIL.

The rearrangement uses TRBV28 and TRBJ1-6; 8 bases map to TRBD1. Looked up from germline, CDR1 is MDHEN and CDR2 is SYDVKM. The trim removed 2 bases at V and 6 bases at J, leaving 3 bases unmatched. The CDR3 extends over 15 amino acids. The CDR3 reads CASSLTGTGNSPLHF. The DNA of the CDR3 is TGTGCCAGCAGTTTAACCGGGACAGGTAATTCACCCCTCCACTTT.

CDR3 loop: CASSEDRVGETQYF. The CDR3 region has the DNA TGCGCCAGCAGCGAGGACAGGGTTGGGGAGACCCAGTACTTC. The chain links TRBV5-1 to TRBJ2-5, with 8 bases aligning to TRBD1. This CDR3 has 14 amino acids. After removal of 4 bases from V and 5 bases from J, the junction contained 7 bases not matched to a gene. Germline loops: CDR1 SGHRS, CDR2 YFSETQ.

The V and J genes are TRBV19 and TRBJ2-1; 8 nucleotides line up with TRBD1. The trim removed 4 bases at V and 7 bases at J, leaving 12 bases unmatched. Germline CDR1 is LNHDA and CDR2 is SQIVND (reference sequence). CDR3 length: 16 residues. Here the CDR3 DNA reads TGTGCCAGTAGTACTGCCGGGACAGGCTCAAGGAATGAGCAGTTCTTC. This codes for CASSTAGTGSRNEQFF.

The gene calls are TRBV7-2 and TRBJ1-3; D might be TRBD1 (5 bases). V was shortened by 4 bases and J by 7 bases, with 20 bases between the two germline ends. This CDR3 is built from 16 residues. The germline V gene has CDR1 SGHTA and CDR2 FQGNSA. In nucleotides, the CDR3 is TGTGCCAGCAGCTCACTCCAGGGCGGAAAGACTAACACCATATATTTT. It translates to CASSSLQGGKTNTIYF. Using reference TRBV7-2 and TRBJ1-3 for the parts outside the CDR3, the full variable domain is GAGVSQSPSNKVTEKGKDVELRCDPISGHTALYWYRQSLGQGLEFLIYFQGNSAPDKSGLPSDRFSAERTGGSVSTLTIQRTQQEDSAVYLCASSSLQGGKTNTIYFGEGSWLTVV.

This clone was seen only once. The chain uses TRBV10-3 and TRBJ1-2; TRBD1 matches 11 bases. V dropped 4 bases and J dropped 5; count of bases not matched to a gene: 6. Germline CDR1 reads ENHRY; CDR2 reads SYGVKD. The length of the CDR3 is 15 residues. The CDR3 DNA sequence: TGTGCCATCAGTGCTCCGGGACAGGGGGTTTATGGCTACACCTTC. It encodes CAISAPGQGVYGYTF.

This chain uses TRBV9 with TRBJ2-2; D not resolved. The germline V gene encodes CDR1 SGDLS and CDR2 YYNGEE. The CDR3 sequence is 13 residues long. The ends were cut back, 0 bases at V and 8 bases at J, with 8 bases in the middle. The CDR3 spells CASSVVGSGELFF. CDR3 in DNA: TGTGCCAGCAGCGTAGTCGGTTCTGGGGAGCTGTTTTTT.

CDR3 amino acids: CASSSGADTQYF. The CDR3 DNA follows: TGTGCCAGTAGTAGTGGGGCGGATACGCAGTATTTT. V usage is TRBV19 and J usage is TRBJ2-3; D perhaps matches TRBD1 (5 bases). The CDR3 totals 12 residues. CDR1 and CDR2 from the germline V gene are LNHDA and SQIVND (reference sequence). The germline V and J ends were trimmed by 4 bases and 6 bases, with 8 bases remaining between them.

The chain recombines TRBV28 with TRBJ2-7; TRBD2 aligns across 9 bases. CDR1 is MDHEN, CDR2 SYDVKM, per germline. V gave up 5 bases and J gave up 3 bases; unmatched junction bases: 2. The CDR3 covers 13 residues. The CDR3 protein is CASSKAGGYEQYF. The CDR3 coding sequence is TGTGCCAGCAGTAAAGCGGGGGGCTACGAGCAGTACTTC.

This rearrangement joins TRBV9 to TRBJ1-2, with D perhaps TRBD1 (5 bases). The germline CDR1 and CDR2 sequences are SGDLS and YYNGEE. The CDR3 is made up of 15 amino acids. The ends were cut back, 0 bases at V and 3 bases at J, with 12 bases in the middle. CDR3 sequence reads: CASSVAQDIYYGYTF. The CDR3 coding sequence is TGTGCCAGCAGCGTAGCTCAGGACATCTACTATGGCTACACCTTC.

The V and J genes are TRBV23-1 and TRBJ1-4; 7 positions match TRBD1. TRBV23-1 is an open reading frame, and its role is uncertain. The V segment lost 4 bases and the J segment 0 bases; nucleotides outside the gene matches: 11. The CDR3 has 18 amino acids. The DNA for the CDR3 is TGCGCCAGCAGTCCTCCCCGGGACAGTTATTCAACTAATGAAAAACTGTTTTTT. This encodes CASSPPRDSYSTNEKLFF.

In this sample, this clone turned up once. The CDR3 region has the DNA TGTGCCACCAGCAGAGATCAGGGAGGCAGCCCTTCGGGGGGGACCCAGTACTTC. Translated: CATSRDQGGSPSGGTQYF. This chain connects TRBV15 to TRBJ2-5; 7 bases are shared with TRBD2. The germline V gene has CDR1 LNHNV and CDR2 YYDKDF (reference sequence). This CDR3 is 18 amino acids long. Trimming took 0 bases from V and 7 from J; bases not matched to a gene: 17.

This chain links TRBV25-1 with TRBJ1-2, with 8 nucleotides matching TRBD1. CDR1 and CDR2 (germline): MGHDK, SYGVNS. J was trimmed by 1 base and V by 6 bases; bases with no gene match: 7. The CDR3 contains 15 residues. CDR3 protein: CASSLQGAGNYGYTF. CDR3 coding DNA: TGTGCCAGCAGCCTCCAGGGGGCCGGTAACTATGGCTACACCTTC.

The V call is TRBV6-6, the J call TRBJ2-7; possible D gene TRBD1, 5 bases. Germline CDR1 reads MNHNY; CDR2 reads SVGAGI (reference sequence). The CDR3 covers 13 residues. The V end was cut by 5 bases, the J end by 3 bases, with 11 bases between. This CDR3 reads CASSRQLGYEQYF. The CDR3 DNA follows: TGTGCCAGCAGTAGACAGTTAGGCTACGAGCAGTACTTC.

The V gene is TRBV9, the J gene TRBJ2-1; D unclear. CDR1 is SGDLS, CDR2 YYNGEE, per germline. The germline V and J ends were trimmed by 3 bases and 5 bases, with 18 bases remaining between them. The CDR3 is made up of 16 amino acids. The CDR3 DNA follows: TGTGCCAGCAGCGCCGCGGAGACGGACCCGAACAATGAGCAGTTCTTC. Translating it yields CASSAAETDPNNEQFF. The entire variable domain, with the rest obtained from reference TRBV9 and TRBJ2-1, is as follows: DSGVTQTPKHLITATGQRVTLRCSPRSGDLSVYWYQQSLDQGLQFLIQYYNGEERAKGNILERFSAQQFPDLHSELNLSSLELGDSALYFCASSAAETDPNNEQFFGPGTRLTVL.

The chain combines TRBV5-1 with TRBJ2-5; D not certain. This CDR3 contains 15 residues. Deletions cut 3 bases from V and 0 bases from J, with 12 bases between. Per germline, CDR1 SGHRS and CDR2 YFSETQ. CDR3 nucleotide sequence: TGCGCCAGCAGCTCACCCGGACGGTACCAAGAGACCCAGTACTTC. The encoded protein is CASSSPGRYQETQYF.

J is TRBJ2-7 and V is TRBV6-1; D is perhaps TRBD1 or TRBD2 (5 bases each). Looked up from germline, CDR1 is MNHNS and CDR2 is SASEGT. V was cut by 6 bases and J by 2 bases, with 11 bases left in between. The CDR3 is made up of 13 amino acids. The CDR3: CASRWDATYEQYF. The CDR3 region has the DNA TGTGCCAGCAGGTGGGACGCTACCTACGAGCAGTACTTC.

Concerning this clone: The junction differs from germline at one of its ends, possibly a read error. This sequence joins TRBV5-4 and TRBJ2-3; TRBD2 matches 9 bases. The germline gives CDR1 SGHNT, CDR2 YYREEE (reference sequence). The CDR3 consists of 14 residues. The CDR3 region has the DNA TGTGCCAGCAGCTCCGGGACTAGCAGAGATACGCAGTATTTT. This sequence encodes CASSSGTSRDTQYF. The full variable domain, completed using reference TRBV5-4 and TRBJ2-3, is ETGVTQSPTHLIKTRGQQVTLRCSSQSGHNTVSWYQQALGQGPQFIFQYYREEENGRGNFPPRFSGLQFPNYSSELNVNALELDDSALYLCASSSGTSRDTQYFGPGTRLTVL.